The text below deals with one T cell receptor (beta chain). Antigen unknown. The CDR3 length is 14 residues. J was trimmed by 7 bases and V by 7 bases; bases with no gene match: 11. Germline lookup yields CDR1 MNHNS and CDR2 SASEGT. The entry originates in a study of Graves' ophthalmopathy and Graves' hyperthyroidism. Study conclusions and caveats: Ophthalmopathy versus stable hyperthyroidism: 13-signature model gave around 86% sensitivity, 65% to 82% specificity. The majority of expanded thyroid clonotypes above 0.001 frequency also occurred in blood.

Amplifying from RNA transcripts, the study obtained TCR beta CDR3 regions. Second-round multiplex PCR came after a first-round RT-PCR that employed HTBI primers. TCRdb independently ran MiXCR on the multiplex PCR reads; one entry per CDR3 protein. Of 450,000 or so distinct CDR3 sequences listed, under 15% were seen once; the top ten hold 8% to 10%. The rearrangement joins TRBV6-1 to TRBJ1-1, with 8 bases matching TRBD1. The clonotype originates from a woman aged 25-40 years with Graves' ophthalmopathy. The sample consisted of blood. CDR3 amino acids: CASTPGQGGGEAFF. CDR3 coding DNA: TGTGCCAGCACTCCCGGACAGGGAGGGGGTGAAGCTTTCTTT.